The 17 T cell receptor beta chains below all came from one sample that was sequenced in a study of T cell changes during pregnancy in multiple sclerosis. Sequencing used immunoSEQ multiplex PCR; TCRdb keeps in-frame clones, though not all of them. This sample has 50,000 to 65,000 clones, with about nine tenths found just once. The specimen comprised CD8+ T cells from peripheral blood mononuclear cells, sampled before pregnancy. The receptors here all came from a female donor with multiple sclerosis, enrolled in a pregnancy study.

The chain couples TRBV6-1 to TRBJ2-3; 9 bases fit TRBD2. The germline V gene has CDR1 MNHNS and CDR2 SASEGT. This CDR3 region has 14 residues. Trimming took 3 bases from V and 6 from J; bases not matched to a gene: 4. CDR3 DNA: TGTGCCAGCAGTGAGACTAGCGGTTGGGATACGCAGTATTTT. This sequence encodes CASSETSGWDTQYF.

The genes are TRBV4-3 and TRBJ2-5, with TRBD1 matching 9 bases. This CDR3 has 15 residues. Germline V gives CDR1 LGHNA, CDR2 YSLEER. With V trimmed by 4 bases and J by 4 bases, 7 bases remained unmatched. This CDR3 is CASSPGQGGVETQYF. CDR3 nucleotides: TGCGCCAGCAGCCCGGGACAGGGAGGTGTAGAGACCCAGTACTTC.

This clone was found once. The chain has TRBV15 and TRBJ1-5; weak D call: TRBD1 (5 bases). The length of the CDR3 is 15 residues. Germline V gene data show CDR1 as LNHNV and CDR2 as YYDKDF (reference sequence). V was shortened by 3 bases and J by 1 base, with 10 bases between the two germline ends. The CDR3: CATSREGLSNQPQHF. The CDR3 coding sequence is TGTGCCACCAGCAGGGAGGGGTTGAGCAATCAGCCCCAGCATTTT.

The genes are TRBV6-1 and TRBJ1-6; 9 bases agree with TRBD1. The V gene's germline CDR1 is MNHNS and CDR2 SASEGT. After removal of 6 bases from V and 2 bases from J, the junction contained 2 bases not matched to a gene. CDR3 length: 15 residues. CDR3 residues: CASRGQGPYNSPLHF. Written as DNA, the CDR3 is TGTGCCAGCAGGGGACAGGGACCCTATAATTCACCCCTCCACTTT.

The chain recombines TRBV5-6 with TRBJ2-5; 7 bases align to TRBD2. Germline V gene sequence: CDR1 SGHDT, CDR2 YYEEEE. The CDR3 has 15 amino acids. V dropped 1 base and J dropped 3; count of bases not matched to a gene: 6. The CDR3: CASSLSISGKETQYF. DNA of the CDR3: TGTGCCAGCAGCTTGTCGATAAGCGGGAAAGAGACCCAGTACTTC.

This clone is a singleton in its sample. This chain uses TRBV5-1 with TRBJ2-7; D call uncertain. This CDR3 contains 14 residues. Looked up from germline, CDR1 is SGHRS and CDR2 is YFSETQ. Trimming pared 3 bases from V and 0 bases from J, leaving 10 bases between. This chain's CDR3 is CASSSRAASYEQYF. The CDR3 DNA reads TGCGCCAGCAGCTCCCGCGCGGCCTCCTACGAGCAGTACTTC.

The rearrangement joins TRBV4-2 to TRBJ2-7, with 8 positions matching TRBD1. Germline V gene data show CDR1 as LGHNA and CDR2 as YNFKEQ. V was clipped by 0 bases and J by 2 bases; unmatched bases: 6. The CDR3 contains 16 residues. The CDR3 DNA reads TGTGCCAGCAGCCAAGAAAGGCAGGGGGCGACCTACGAGCAGTACTTC. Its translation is CASSQERQGATYEQYF.

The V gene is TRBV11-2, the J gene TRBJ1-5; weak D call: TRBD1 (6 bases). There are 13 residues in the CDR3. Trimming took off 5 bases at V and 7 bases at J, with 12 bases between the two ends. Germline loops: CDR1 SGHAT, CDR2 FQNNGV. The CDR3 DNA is TGTGCCAGCAGCCTGGGGGCCGGGCAGCCCCAGCATTTT. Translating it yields CASSLGAGQPQHF.

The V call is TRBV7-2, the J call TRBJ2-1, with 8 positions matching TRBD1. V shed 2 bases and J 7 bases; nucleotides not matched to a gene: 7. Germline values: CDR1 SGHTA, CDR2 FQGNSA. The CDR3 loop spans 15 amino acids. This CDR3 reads CASSLLTGVGNEQFF. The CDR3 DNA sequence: TGTGCCAGCAGCTTATTGACAGGGGTAGGAAATGAGCAGTTCTTC.

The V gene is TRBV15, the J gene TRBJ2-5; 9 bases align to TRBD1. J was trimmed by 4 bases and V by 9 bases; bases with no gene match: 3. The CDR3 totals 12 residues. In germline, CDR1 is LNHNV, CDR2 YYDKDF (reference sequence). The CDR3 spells CATGQGSETQYF. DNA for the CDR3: TGTGCCACGGGACAGGGATCAGAGACCCAGTACTTC. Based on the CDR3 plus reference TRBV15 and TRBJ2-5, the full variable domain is DAMVIQNPRYQVTQFGKPVTLSCSQTLNHNVMYWYQQKSSQAPKLLFHYYDKDFNNEADTPDNFQSRRPNTSFCFLDIRSPGLGDTAMYLCATGQGSETQYFGPGTRLLVL.

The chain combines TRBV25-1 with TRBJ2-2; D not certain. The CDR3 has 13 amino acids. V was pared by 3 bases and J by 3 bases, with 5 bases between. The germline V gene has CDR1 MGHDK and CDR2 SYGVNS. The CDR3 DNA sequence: TGTGCCAGCAGTGAGTACTACACCGGGGAGCTGTTTTTT. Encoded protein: CASSEYYTGELFF.

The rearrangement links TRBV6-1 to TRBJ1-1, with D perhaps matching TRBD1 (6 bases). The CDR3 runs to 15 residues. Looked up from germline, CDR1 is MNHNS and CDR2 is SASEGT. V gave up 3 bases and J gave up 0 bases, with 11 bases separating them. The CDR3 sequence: CASSEGQGMNTEAFF. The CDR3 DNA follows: TGTGCCAGCAGTGAGGGTCAGGGGATGAACACTGAAGCTTTCTTT.

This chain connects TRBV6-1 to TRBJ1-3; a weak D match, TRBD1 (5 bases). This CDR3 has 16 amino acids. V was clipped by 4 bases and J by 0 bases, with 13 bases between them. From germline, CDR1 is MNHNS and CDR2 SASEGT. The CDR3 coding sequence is TGTGCCAGCAGTGGGGGCGGCTTATACTCTGGAAACACCATATATTTT. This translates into CASSGGGLYSGNTIYF.

This chain's CDR3 is CASSPTGGGIQYF. The CDR3 coding sequence is TGCGCCAGCAGCCCGACCGGGGGGGGCATTCAGTACTTC. The rearrangement uses TRBV4-1 and TRBJ2-4, with 8 bases aligning to TRBD2. CDR1 and CDR2 (germline): MGHRA, YSYEKL. V shed 4 bases and J 9 bases; nucleotides not matched to a gene: 5. The CDR3 extends over 13 amino acids.

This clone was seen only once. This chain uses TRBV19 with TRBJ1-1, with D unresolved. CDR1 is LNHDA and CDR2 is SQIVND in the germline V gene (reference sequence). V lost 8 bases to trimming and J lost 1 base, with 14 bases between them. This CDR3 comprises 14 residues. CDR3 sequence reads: CASESVAENTEAFF. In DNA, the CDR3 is TGTGCCAGTGAATCAGTTGCGGAGAACACTGAAGCTTTCTTT.

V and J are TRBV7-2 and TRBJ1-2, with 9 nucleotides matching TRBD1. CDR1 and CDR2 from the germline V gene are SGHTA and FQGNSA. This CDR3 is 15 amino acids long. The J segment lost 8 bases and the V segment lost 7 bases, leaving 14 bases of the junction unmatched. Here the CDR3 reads CASILTGGQGYGYTF. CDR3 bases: TGTGCCAGCATCCTCACGGGGGGACAGGGTTACGGCTACACCTTC.

The CDR3 region has the DNA TGCGCCAGCAGCCAAACCGGGACAGGGAGGGCCTACGAGCAGTACTTC. It codes for CASSQTGTGRAYEQYF. The V and J genes are TRBV4-1 and TRBJ2-7, with TRBD1 matching over 9 bases. This CDR3 is built from 16 residues. Germline CDR1 MGHRA, CDR2 YSYEKL. V lost 2 bases, J lost 2 bases, and 7 bases stayed unmatched.